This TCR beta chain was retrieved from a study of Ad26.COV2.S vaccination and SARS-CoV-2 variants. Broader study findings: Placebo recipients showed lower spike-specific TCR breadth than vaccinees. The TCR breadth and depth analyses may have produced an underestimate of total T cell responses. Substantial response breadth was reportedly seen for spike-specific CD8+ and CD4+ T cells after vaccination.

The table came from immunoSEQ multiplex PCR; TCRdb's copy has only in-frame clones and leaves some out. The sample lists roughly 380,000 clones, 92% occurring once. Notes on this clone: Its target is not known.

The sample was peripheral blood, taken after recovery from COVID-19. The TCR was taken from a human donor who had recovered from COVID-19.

The CDR3 loop reads CASSSPGPRNYGYTF. The CDR3, as DNA: TGTGCCAGCAGTTCCCCGGGCCCACGTAACTATGGCTACACCTTC. The chain joins TRBV28 to TRBJ1-2; no reliable D call. The germline V gene has CDR1 MDHEN and CDR2 SYDVKM. Trimming pared 4 bases from V and 1 base from J, leaving 13 bases between. This CDR3 is built from 15 residues.